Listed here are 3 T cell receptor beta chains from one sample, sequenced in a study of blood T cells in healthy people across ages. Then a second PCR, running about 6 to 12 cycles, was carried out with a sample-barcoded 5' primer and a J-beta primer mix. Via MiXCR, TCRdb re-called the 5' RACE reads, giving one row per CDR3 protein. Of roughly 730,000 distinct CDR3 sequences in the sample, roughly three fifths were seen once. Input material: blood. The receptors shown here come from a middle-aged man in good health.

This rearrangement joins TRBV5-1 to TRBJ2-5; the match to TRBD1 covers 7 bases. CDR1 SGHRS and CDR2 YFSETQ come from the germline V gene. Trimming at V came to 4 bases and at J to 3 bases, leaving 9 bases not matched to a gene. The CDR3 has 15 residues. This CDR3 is CASSARQGREETQYF. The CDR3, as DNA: TGCGCCAGCAGCGCTCGACAGGGTAGAGAAGAGACCCAGTACTTC.

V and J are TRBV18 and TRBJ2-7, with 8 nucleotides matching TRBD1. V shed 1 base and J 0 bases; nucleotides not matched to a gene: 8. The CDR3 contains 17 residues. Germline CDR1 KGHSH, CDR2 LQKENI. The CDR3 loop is CASSPRLPTGGSYEQYF. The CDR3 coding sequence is TGTGCCAGCTCACCACGGTTACCAACAGGGGGCTCCTACGAGCAGTACTTC.

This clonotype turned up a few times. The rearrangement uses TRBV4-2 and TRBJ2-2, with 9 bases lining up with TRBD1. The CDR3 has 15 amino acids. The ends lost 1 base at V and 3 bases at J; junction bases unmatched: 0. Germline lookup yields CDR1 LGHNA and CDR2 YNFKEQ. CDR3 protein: CASSQGTGDTGELFF. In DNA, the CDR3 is TGTGCCAGCAGCCAAGGGACAGGGGACACCGGGGAGCTGTTTTTT.